These 22 T cell receptor beta chains were all obtained from the same sample, sequenced in a study of shared clonotypes between healthy human individuals. TCRdb keeps only in-frame clones here, not all; method: immunoSEQ multiplex PCR. The table includes around 1.9 million clones, approximately 94% detected once. Naive CD8 cells were CD45RO-negative, positively selected for CCR7, excluding terminally differentiated effector memory CD45RA+ cells. Material: naive CD8+ T cells from PBMCs. These receptors all come from a man younger than 35 in good health. Some clones in this sample may be carry-over from other donors' samples.

In the case of this clone: Other DNA sequences in this sample translate to the same CDR3. The chain combines TRBV7-9 with TRBJ2-7; D is ambiguous. Trimming left V 3 bases short and J 4 bases short, with 10 bases between. Per the germline V gene, CDR1 is SEHNR and CDR2 is FQNEAQ (reference sequence). CDR3 length: 13 amino acids. This CDR3 reads CASSFPRSYEQYF. The DNA of the CDR3 is TGTGCCAGCAGCTTCCCGCGCAGTTACGAGCAGTACTTC.

This sequence joins TRBV11-2 and TRBJ2-7; 10 nucleotides agree with TRBD2. V dropped 1 base and J dropped 7; count of bases not matched to a gene: 19. Germline-derived CDR1 and CDR2 are SGHAT and FQNNGV. The CDR3 spans 19 residues. This CDR3 is CASSLGPAGWLAGEGEQYF. CDR3 nucleotides: TGTGCCAGCAGCTTAGGTCCCGCCGGCTGGCTAGCGGGAGAGGGTGAGCAGTACTTC.

The V gene is TRBV2, the J gene TRBJ1-4, with a possible D match to TRBD1 (6 bases). Per the germline V gene, CDR1 is SNHLY and CDR2 is FYNNEI. The germline V and J ends were trimmed by 8 bases and 6 bases, with 19 bases remaining between them. CDR3 size: 15 residues. In nucleotides, the CDR3 is TGTGCCAGCGAGGGTGGAGGGGGGCCTGATGAAAAACTGTTTTTT. This gives the protein CASEGGGGPDEKLFF.

The J gene is TRBJ1-1, the V gene TRBV5-6, with 7 bases identical to TRBD1. Germline V gene sequence: CDR1 SGHDT, CDR2 YYEEEE. The CDR3 sequence is 16 residues long. V was pared by 2 bases and J by 4 bases, with 11 bases of the junction left unmatched. CDR3 in amino acids: CASSFATGVRGTEAFF. The DNA of the CDR3 is TGTGCCAGCAGCTTTGCAACAGGGGTTAGGGGCACTGAAGCTTTCTTT. Full variable domain (outside the CDR3, taken from reference TRBV5-6 and TRBJ1-1): DAGVTQSPTHLIKTRGQQVTLRCSPKSGHDTVSWYQQALGQGPQFIFQYYEEEERQRGNFPDRFSGHQFPNYSSELNVNALLLGDSALYLCASSFATGVRGTEAFFGQGTRLTVV.

Concerning this clone itself: This sample includes further DNA sequences coding for the same CDR3. This chain uses TRBV28 with TRBJ1-1; D not resolved. Between the trimmed V and J ends, which lost 4 bases and 5 bases, there was a span of 5 bases. The CDR3 loop spans 11 amino acids. The germline CDR1 and CDR2 sequences are MDHEN and SYDVKM. CDR3: CASSWATEAFF. The CDR3 region has the DNA TGTGCCAGCAGTTGGGCAACTGAAGCTTTCTTT.

Comment on this clone: Other DNA sequences from this sample encode an identical CDR3 as well. V and J are TRBV27 and TRBJ2-7; D remains unclear. CDR3 length equals 13 residues. In germline, CDR1 is MNHEY, CDR2 SMNVEV (reference sequence). The germline V and J ends were trimmed by 3 bases and 2 bases, with 8 bases remaining between them. The DNA of the CDR3 is TGTGCCAGCAGTTTTAGCAGAACCTACGAGCAGTACTTC. It translates to CASSFSRTYEQYF.

J is TRBJ1-1 and V is TRBV7-8, with D possibly being TRBD1 (5 bases). The CDR3 runs to 14 residues. Germline lookup yields CDR1 SGHVS and CDR2 FQNEAQ. The V gene lost 6 bases and the J gene lost 4 bases, with 15 bases spanning the gap. The CDR3 nucleotides are TGTGCCAGCAGTTGGGCAGGGAAGGGCACTGAAGCTTTCTTT. The encoded protein is CASSWAGKGTEAFF.

This chain links TRBV6-1 with TRBJ2-1; TRBD1 aligns across 9 bases. The V gene end was trimmed by 4 bases and the J gene end by 2 bases; junction bases not matched to a gene: 0. CDR3 length equals 14 residues. CDR1 and CDR2 (germline): MNHNS, SASEGT. In DNA form, the CDR3 reads TGTGCCAGCAGTGGACAGGGGGCCTACAATGAGCAGTTCTTC. This gives the protein CASSGQGAYNEQFF.

The chain is built from TRBV6-5 and TRBJ2-2; TRBD2 is a possible D gene (6 bases). The CDR3 extends over 15 amino acids. CDR1 and CDR2 (germline): MNHEY, SVGAGI. Trimming removed 8 bases at V and 1 base at J, with 14 bases between. The CDR3: CASPPGRLNTGELFF. The DNA of the CDR3 is TGTGCCAGCCCTCCCGGGAGACTGAACACCGGGGAGCTGTTTTTT.

This chain connects TRBV6-1 to TRBJ2-7, with 7 bases lining up with TRBD1. The germline CDR1 and CDR2 sequences are MNHNS and SASEGT. The CDR3 consists of 13 residues. Trimming took 8 bases from V and 2 from J; bases not matched to a gene: 6. The CDR3 region is CASGTEKTYEQYF. In DNA, the CDR3 is TGTGCCAGCGGGACAGAAAAAACCTACGAGCAGTACTTC.

The chain carries TRBV28 and TRBJ2-1, with a tentative D call TRBD2 (5 bases). Trimming cost V 11 bases and J 9 bases, with 17 bases left between them. The CDR3 spans 12 residues. In germline, CDR1 is MDHEN, CDR2 SYDVKM. CDR3 region: CAGGGKVTEQFF. CDR3 nucleotides: TGTGCCGGCGGAGGAAAAGTAACTGAGCAGTTCTTC.

The rearrangement uses TRBV19 and TRBJ2-7; 8 nucleotides agree with TRBD1. V shed 5 bases and J 7 bases; nucleotides not matched to a gene: 10. This CDR3 has 14 residues. The germline V gene has CDR1 LNHDA and CDR2 SQIVND (reference sequence). The CDR3: CASSYGQGDWEQYF. As DNA, the CDR3 is TGTGCCAGTAGTTACGGACAGGGCGACTGGGAGCAGTACTTC.

This chain connects TRBV6-1 to TRBJ1-1; 9 nucleotides match TRBD1. The CDR3 covers 18 residues. Germline V gives CDR1 MNHNS, CDR2 SASEGT. Losses at the gene ends were 1 base for V and 10 bases for J; bases not matched to a gene: 19. Here the CDR3 DNA reads TGTGCCAGCAGTGAAGAAGCGGAGGAGGGGACAGGGCCTCAGGGAGCTTTCTTT. This gives the protein CASSEEAEEGTGPQGAFF.

CDR3 loop: CASSLHPGQVLTGELFF. CDR3 coding DNA: TGTGCCAGTAGTCTTCACCCGGGACAGGTCTTAACCGGGGAGCTGTTTTTT. V is TRBV19 and J is TRBJ2-2; TRBD1 agrees at 8 bases. The CDR3 length is 17 residues. V was pared by 5 bases and J by 5 bases, with 13 bases of the junction left unmatched. The germline gives CDR1 LNHDA, CDR2 SQIVND (reference sequence).

The DNA of the CDR3 is TGTGCCAGCAGCCGAGGGGTTGGGGCCAACGTCCTGACTTTC. Translation gives CASSRGVGANVLTF. The chain has TRBV27 and TRBJ2-6; D may be TRBD1 or TRBD2 (5 bases each). Between the trimmed V and J ends, which lost 6 bases and 3 bases, there was a span of 9 bases. CDR3 length: 14 residues. Per the germline V gene, CDR1 is MNHEY and CDR2 is SMNVEV (reference sequence).

The chain carries TRBV28 and TRBJ1-5; D gene uncertain. The germline gives CDR1 MDHEN, CDR2 SYDVKM. This CDR3 contains 14 residues. V lost 4 bases to trimming and J lost 4 bases, with 11 bases between them. The DNA of the CDR3 is TGTGCCAGCAGTTGGGTTGTGGGAAATCAGCCCCAGCATTTT. Protein sequence: CASSWVVGNQPQHF.

This clone was observed a single time. J is TRBJ1-5 and V is TRBV19; D is uncertain. From germline, CDR1 is LNHDA and CDR2 SQIVND (reference sequence). The CDR3 contains 15 residues. The V gene lost 3 bases and the J gene lost 3 bases, with 12 bases spanning the gap. CDR3 loop: CASSMWRKDNQPQHF. DNA for the CDR3: TGTGCCAGTAGTATGTGGAGGAAGGACAATCAGCCCCAGCATTTT.

The chain has TRBV5-8 and TRBJ2-1; 8 nucleotides align to TRBD1. The CDR3 runs 13 residues. The trim removed 4 bases at V and 5 bases at J, leaving 2 bases unmatched. Germline assignment: CDR1 SGHTS and CDR2 YDEGEE. The CDR3 nucleotides read TGTGCCAGCAGCATGGACAGGGACAATGAGCAGTTCTTC. Its translation: CASSMDRDNEQFF. The full variable domain, its missing parts supplied by reference TRBV5-8 and TRBJ2-1, is EAGVTQSPTHLIKTRGQQATLRCSPISGHTSVYWYQQALGLGLQFLLWYDEGEERNRGNFPPRFSGRQFPNYSSELNVNALELEDSALYLCASSMDRDNEQFFGPGTRLTVL.

V usage is TRBV19 and J usage is TRBJ2-1; 7 bases fit TRBD2. Germline CDR1 LNHDA, CDR2 SQIVND (reference sequence). The CDR3 extends over 15 amino acids. J was trimmed by 8 bases and V by 5 bases; bases with no gene match: 12. The CDR3 loop is CASSPGGDEIDEQFF. The CDR3 DNA sequence: TGTGCCAGTAGTCCGGGGGGAGATGAAATAGATGAGCAGTTCTTC.

This chain uses TRBV5-4 with TRBJ1-1; D not resolved. The CDR3 extends over 16 amino acids. The V gene's germline CDR1 is SGHNT and CDR2 YYREEE (reference sequence). V lost 4 bases and J lost 3, with 19 bases in between. CDR3 DNA sequence: TGTGCCAGCAGCCCCCTCGGGGTTAACGGGGACACTGAAGCTTTCTTT. Its translation is CASSPLGVNGDTEAFF.

The V call is TRBV27, the J call TRBJ2-7; D perhaps matches TRBD2 (6 bases). Germline assignment: CDR1 MNHEY and CDR2 SMNVEV (reference sequence). CDR3 length: 15 residues. The V gene lost 5 bases and the J gene lost 3 bases, with 17 bases spanning the gap. CDR3 protein: CASSGRDSSFYEQYF. Written as DNA, the CDR3 is TGTGCCAGCAGTGGGCGGGACTCCTCTTTCTACGAGCAGTACTTC.

The CDR3 DNA reads as TGTGCCAGCAGCTTTACTAGCGGGAACAAAAACATTCAGTACTTC. This gives the protein CASSFTSGNKNIQYF. This chain joins TRBV7-9 and TRBJ2-4, with TRBD2 matching over 10 bases. Trimming cost V 3 bases and J 3 bases; bases outside gene matches: 2. The CDR3 runs 15 residues. Per germline, CDR1 SEHNR and CDR2 FQNEAQ (reference sequence).